Below are 25 T cell receptor beta chains sequenced from a single sample in a study of early T cells in non-severe SARS-CoV-2 infection. Each CDR3 protein is one row after TCRdb ran MiXCR on the 5' RACE reads. The sample holds roughly 80,000 distinct CDR3 sequences, about 16% seen once. The sequenced sample consisted of whole blood. These receptors were obtained from an adult who was a healthcare worker with PCR-confirmed SARS-CoV-2 infection or an uninfected control (not recorded which).

The rearrangement links TRBV7-2 to TRBJ2-2; 7 bases agree with TRBD1. In germline, CDR1 is SGHTA, CDR2 FQGNSA. The junction had 1 base not matched to a gene; V was cut back by 5 bases and J by 7 bases. The CDR3 has 12 amino acids. Written as DNA, the CDR3 is TGTGCCAGCAGCCGGACAGGCGGGGAGCTGTTTTTT. Protein sequence: CASSRTGGELFF.

This clonotype was seen a handful of times. This chain connects TRBV19 to TRBJ2-7, with TRBD1 identical over 8 bases. Per germline, CDR1 LNHDA and CDR2 SQIVND (reference sequence). The CDR3 loop spans 14 amino acids. J was trimmed by 4 bases and V by 4 bases; bases with no gene match: 6. This chain's CDR3 is CASSTSGGAYEQYF. As DNA, the CDR3 is TGTGCCAGTAGTACCTCAGGGGGCGCGTACGAGCAGTACTTC.

The CDR3 sequence is CSVDEGAVEKLFF. The CDR3 DNA follows: TGCAGCGTTGACGAGGGGGCGGTTGAAAAACTGTTTTTT. This chain joins TRBV29-1 and TRBJ1-4, with 7 bases matching TRBD1. Trimming took 3 bases from V and 7 from J; bases not matched to a gene: 5. This CDR3 is built from 13 residues. Germline V gene sequence: CDR1 SQVTM, CDR2 ANQGSEA. Filled out from reference TRBV29-1 and TRBJ1-4, the complete variable domain reads SAVISQKPSRDICQRGTSLTIQCQVDSQVTMMFWYRQQPGQSLTLIATANQGSEATYESGFVIDKFPISRPNLTFSTLTVSNMSPEDSSIYLCSVDEGAVEKLFFGSGTQLSVL.

This sequence joins TRBV20-1 and TRBJ1-4; the match to TRBD1 covers 8 bases. The V gene's germline CDR1 is DFQATT and CDR2 SNEGSKA (reference sequence). Trimming cost V 5 bases and J 7 bases; bases outside gene matches: 9. The CDR3 covers 14 residues. The CDR3 DNA reads TGCAGTGCTTTAGTCCCAGGGGGCGGTGAAAAACTGTTTTTT. It specifies CSALVPGGGEKLFF.

This clonotype was found many times. This chain links TRBV21-1 with TRBJ2-3; the table's D gene call, TRBD1, was not cross checked with the DNA. TRBV21-1 is an annotated pseudogene. CDR3 length: 17 residues. The CDR3 DNA is TGTGCCAGCAGCACTCCTCAGGACAGGGGGCGCCCAGATACGCAGTATTTT. Amino acids: CASSTPQDRGRPDTQYF.

This clonotype was counted only a few times. In DNA form, the CDR3 reads TGTGCCACCAGCAGAGATGGCCGGAAAAGCTCCTACAATGAGCAGTTCTTC. Residues: CATSRDGRKSSYNEQFF. V and J are TRBV15 and TRBJ2-1; D is unresolved. The CDR3 consists of 17 residues. The V end lost 0 bases, the J end lost 0 bases, and 12 bases lay between the germline ends. In germline, CDR1 is LNHNV, CDR2 YYDKDF (reference sequence).

The rearrangement uses TRBV6-6 and TRBJ1-1; D perhaps matches TRBD1 (5 bases). The CDR3 contains 14 residues. V dropped 6 bases and J dropped 0 bases, with 11 bases sitting between them. The germline CDR1 and CDR2 sequences are MNHNY and SVGAGI (reference sequence). The CDR3 bases are TGTGCCAGCAGCCGACAGAATATGAACACTGAAGCTTTCTTT. Translated: CASSRQNMNTEAFF.

This rearrangement joins TRBV27 to TRBJ2-7; 8 bases map to TRBD2. The germline gives CDR1 MNHEY, CDR2 SMNVEV (reference sequence). V gave up 7 bases and J gave up 4 bases; unmatched junction bases: 15. The CDR3 loop spans 16 amino acids. The CDR3 here is CASTPSAGTRWYEQYF. The CDR3 nucleotides read TGTGCCAGCACTCCCTCCGCCGGGACTAGATGGTACGAGCAGTACTTC.

This clonotype was picked up one time. The chain uses TRBV5-1 and TRBJ2-3, with D possibly matching TRBD1 (6 bases). Trimming took 0 bases from V and 5 from J, leaving 10 bases between them. The CDR3 runs to 14 residues. From germline, CDR1 is SGHRS and CDR2 YFSETQ. The CDR3 DNA follows: TGCGCCAGCAGCTTGGCGCCAGGGGAAGATACGCAGTATTTT. This encodes CASSLAPGEDTQYF.

The chain employs TRBV7-2 and TRBJ2-1, with a weak D call TRBD2 (5 bases). The CDR3 sequence is 15 residues long. The germline V gene has CDR1 SGHTA and CDR2 FQGNSA. V was cut by 0 bases and J by 4 bases, with 10 bases left in between. The CDR3 nucleotides are TGTGCCAGCAGCTTAGCGCGGGTGAAATACAATGAGCAGTTCTTC. It yields the protein CASSLARVKYNEQFF. The full variable domain, its missing parts supplied by reference TRBV7-2 and TRBJ2-1, is GAGVSQSPSNKVTEKGKDVELRCDPISGHTALYWYRQSLGQGLEFLIYFQGNSAPDKSGLPSDRFSAERTGGSVSTLTIQRTQQEDSAVYLCASSLARVKYNEQFFGPGTRLTVL.

The sample holds a few counts of this clonotype. The chain couples TRBV28 to TRBJ2-5; TRBD1 matches 7 bases. The CDR3 contains 12 residues. Losses at the gene ends were 8 bases for V and 5 bases for J; bases not matched to a gene: 5. Germline V gene sequence: CDR1 MDHEN, CDR2 SYDVKM. The CDR3 sequence is CASGTGVETQYF. CDR3 DNA sequence: TGTGCCAGCGGAACAGGGGTCGAGACCCAGTACTTC.

This clonotype showed up many times. This sequence joins TRBV7-6 and TRBJ1-2; D is unresolved. Germline CDR1 and CDR2: SGHVS and FNYEAQ. The length of the CDR3 is 13 residues. V was clipped by 4 bases and J by 5 bases, with 11 bases between them. The CDR3 DNA follows: TGTGCCAGCAGCTCGGACCTGGCGTATGGCTACACCTTC. Amino acid sequence: CASSSDLAYGYTF.

The rearrangement links TRBV20-1 to TRBJ2-4; D gene ambiguous. CDR1 DFQATT and CDR2 SNEGSKA come from the germline V gene (reference sequence). The CDR3 is 11 residues long. V was clipped by 5 bases and J by 7 bases, with 9 bases between them. CDR3 coding DNA: TGCAGTGCTCTTCCTGGCAACATTCAGTACTTC. It yields the protein CSALPGNIQYF.

There are many counts of this clonotype. The J gene is TRBJ1-6, the V gene TRBV2; 7 bases map to TRBD1. Germline V gene sequence: CDR1 SNHLY, CDR2 FYNNEI. The CDR3 is made up of 15 amino acids. V dropped 7 bases and J dropped 7; count of bases not matched to a gene: 10. As DNA, the CDR3 is TGTGCCAGCACCTTACCGGGACAGAACAATTCACCCCTCCACTTT. Protein: CASTLPGQNNSPLHF.

This clonotype was observed a single time. V is TRBV12-3 or TRBV12-4 and J is TRBJ1-3; D is uncertain. V lost 1 base, J lost 0 bases, and 1 base lay in between. This CDR3 spans 13 amino acids. For the CDR3, the DNA is TGTGCCAGCAGTTTAGACTCTGGAAACACCATATATTTT. Its protein is CASSLDSGNTIYF.

The chain links TRBV4-3 to TRBJ2-3; possible D gene TRBD1, 5 bases. V dropped 1 base and J dropped 4 bases, with 9 bases sitting between them. Germline CDR1 reads LGHNA; CDR2 reads YSLEER. This CDR3 has 14 residues. The CDR3 nucleotides are TGCGCCAGCAGCCAAGGAGTCAGGGCAGATACGCAGTATTTT. Amino acid sequence: CASSQGVRADTQYF.

This sequence joins TRBV6-5 and TRBJ1-5, with 9 bases matching TRBD1. Germline CDR1 is MNHEY and CDR2 is SVGAGI. The CDR3 sequence is 15 residues long. V lost 4 bases, J lost 4 bases, and 5 bases stayed unmatched. The CDR3, as DNA: TGTGCCAGCAGTTGGGGACAGGGTATTAATCAGCCCCAGCATTTT. The encoded protein is CASSWGQGINQPQHF.

This clonotype was found many times. The J gene is TRBJ2-7, the V gene TRBV4-2, with a weak D call TRBD2 (6 bases). Per germline, CDR1 LGHNA and CDR2 YNFKEQ. The CDR3 is made up of 14 amino acids. V lost 4 bases and J lost 3, with 13 bases in between. The CDR3 DNA reads as TGTGCCAGCAGCCCAGGGACGGACTACTACGAGCAGTACTTC. It codes for CASSPGTDYYEQYF.

The chain is built from TRBV5-8 and TRBJ2-5, with unresolved D. The germline gives CDR1 SGHTS, CDR2 YDEGEE. Trimming left V 0 bases short and J 1 base short, with 10 bases between. CDR3 size: 15 residues. The CDR3 DNA reads TGTGCCAGCAGCTTGGGTACCAACCCCCAAGAGACCCAGTACTTC. This encodes CASSLGTNPQETQYF.

The V gene is TRBV5-4, the J gene TRBJ1-2; tentatively, D is TRBD1 (5 bases). CDR1 and CDR2 (germline): SGHNT, YYREEE (reference sequence). The germline V and J ends were trimmed by 3 bases and 4 bases, with 16 bases remaining between them. There are 15 residues in the CDR3. DNA for the CDR3: TGTGCCAGCAGCTCGCTTAAGGGGTACGGCTATGGCTACACCTTC. Translating gives CASSSLKGYGYGYTF.

The gene calls are TRBV24-1 and TRBJ1-5; weak D call: TRBD1 (6 bases). V dropped 2 bases and J dropped 2 bases, with 9 bases sitting between them. Looked up from germline, CDR1 is KGHDR and CDR2 is SFDVKD. The CDR3 sequence is 15 residues long. CDR3 region: CATSDWGPGNQPQHF. CDR3 bases: TGTGCCACCAGTGATTGGGGGCCGGGCAATCAGCCCCAGCATTTT.

This clonotype occurred a few times. The genes are TRBV6-7 and TRBJ2-1; 11 bases map to TRBD2. TRBV6-7 is placed among ORFs of uncertain function. The CDR3 is 16 residues long. The junction had 9 bases not matched to a gene; V was cut back by 2 bases and J by 9 bases. The CDR3 region has the DNA TGTGCCAGCAGTTACCCCCGGCTAGCGGGGGGACGTGAGCAGTTCTTC. This gives the protein CASSYPRLAGGREQFF.

The chain combines TRBV7-2 with TRBJ2-3, with TRBD2 as a possible D gene (5 bases). Between the trimmed V and J ends, which lost 1 base and 2 bases, there was a span of 16 bases. This CDR3 region has 17 residues. Germline CDR1 SGHTA, CDR2 FQGNSA. In DNA, the CDR3 is TGTGCCAGCAGCTTAGTTACATACAGACTAATCACAGATACGCAGTATTTT. It is translated as CASSLVTYRLITDTQYF.

The chain combines TRBV12-3 or TRBV12-4 with TRBJ1-2; possibly TRBD1 for D (5 bases). The CDR3 runs 16 residues. Trimming removed 3 bases at V and 1 base at J, with 15 bases between. CDR3 nucleotide sequence: TGTGCCAGCAGTTTGAAGTGGGGCGCGTTTAACTATGGCTACACCTTC. Translation gives CASSLKWGAFNYGYTF.

This clonotype was counted many times. The chain joins TRBV13 to TRBJ2-1, with TRBD2 matching 8 bases. The CDR3 is 14 amino acids. Germline V lookup: CDR1 PRHDT, CDR2 FYEKMQ (reference sequence). Trimming cost V 3 bases and J 6 bases; bases outside gene matches: 4. As DNA, the CDR3 is TGTGCCAGCAGCTTCGGGGGGGAGCTCAATGAGCAGTTCTTC. Amino acid sequence: CASSFGGELNEQFF.